What follows is one TCR beta chain and its context. Its antigen is still unknown. No much larger clone exists at a distance of one base, and base qualities are not known. This entry comes from a study of cytomegalovirus exposure and HLA in healthy donors (dated by TCRdb to between 2016 and 2019). Describing the broader study: The 666 repertoires of the first cohort and the 120 validation repertoires were produced on the same platform, according to a later analysis. The aim of the study was to test whether cataloging public T cell receptors could identify signatures of past pathogen exposure. To predict cytomegalovirus infection status, the study brought together high-throughput TCR immunosequencing, statistical association of individual TCRs with disease status, and machine learning. Along with the approximately 650-subject first cohort, a separate validation cohort of over 90 different subjects was used.

Looking up the germline V gene (reference sequence) yields CDR1 SGHNT and CDR2 YYREEE. The CDR3 spans 12 residues, from the cysteine through the phenylalanine. CDR3 DNA only is kept here, 36 bases in frame from base 1. V is cut by 3 bases and J by 8 bases, and the space between the germline ends is 11 bases. Library generation was performed with the immunoSEQ multiplex PCR assay. Per the original workflow: A statistical classification framework was developed to diagnose cytomegalovirus status using the catalog of TCR beta chain sequences. Imported from immuneACCESS, the table was reduced by TCRdb to in-frame sequences with V and J called. These copies leave out some clones; in studies compared against another copy, an unresolved V gene accounts for under half, and the cause of the remainder is not known. V and J calls and clone size are given by that table; D and trimming were obtained from the DNA. Present in this sample are about 82,000 clones, approximately 93% of which were seen just once. The ten largest clones capture about 0.7% of the sample.

The research as a whole found: While some public TCRs were present in many individuals, most TCR sequences turned up only very rarely across donors. In vitro tests confirmed that a few of the cytomegalovirus-associated TCR beta chains recognize cytomegalovirus antigens. The authors suggested that the approach could potentially be extended to other disease states and immunological phenotypes. All 120 or so repertoires were used to score co-occurrence in the validation cohort in a later analysis, because that analysis had no HLA typing for the cohort. Subsequent analysis determined that TCRs grouped into clusters in the first cohort also showed a tendency toward co-occurrence across the approximately 120 validation repertoires, and 85% to 95% of cluster scores exceeded 0. The study listed approximately 150 TCR beta chains as associated with cytomegalovirus. The classifier was reported to diagnose cytomegalovirus status with high specificity and sensitivity in both the original and validation cohorts.

The donors belonged to the validation cohort of 90 to 150 subjects, which was separate from the roughly 700-subject first cohort. The TCR sequence derives from a man aged 18 to 29 in good health and CMV-seronegative. What was sequenced was PBMCs. The rearrangement combines TRBV5-4 with TRBJ1-2; D gene: possibly TRBD1, on 5 matching bases. The nucleotides read TGTGCCAGCAGCTCTTCGGGGGACGGCTACACCTTC. Translation gives CASSSSGDGYTF.